This TCR beta chain was identified during a study of shared clonotypes between healthy human individuals. Assay execution took place at the deep level. Sequenced by immunoSEQ multiplex PCR; TCRdb stores in-frame clones only, minus some. The sample contains fewer than 150,000 clones, around 71% of which appear only once. Of note for this clone: The antigen is not known.

Findings and limits, study-wide: Larger richness was generally estimated for naive than memory subsets. Few donors restricted represented genetic and exposure-history diversity.

This CDR3 is 18 amino acids long. Germline trimming cut 4 bases from V and 3 bases from J; bases unmatched to any gene: 15. Germline assignment: CDR1 MDHEN and CDR2 SYDVKM. What was sequenced was memory CD8+ T cells sorted from blood. The subset is: CD45RO+ cells pooled with CCR7-negative TemRA cells. The rearrangement joins TRBV28 to TRBJ2-1; 7 bases agree with TRBD1. The origin of this receptor is a woman between 25 and 40 years old in good health. For the CDR3, the DNA is TGTGCCAGCAGTTCAGACAGAACAGGGGCACCCGACTACAATGAGCAGTTCTTC. This sequence encodes CASSSDRTGAPDYNEQFF.